The 2 T cell receptor beta chains below come from one sample, sequenced in a study of blood T cell repertoires in COVID-19. The repertoire was sequenced with immunoSEQ multiplex PCR; TCRdb's copy has only in-frame clones and lacks some. This table has more than 85,000 clones, about 79% appearing once. Sequenced sample: peripheral blood. The source of these receptors is a woman of 80 years or more with active or convalescent COVID-19.

The chain recombines TRBV25-1 with TRBJ1-2; 8 bases align to TRBD1. This CDR3 comprises 12 residues. Germline CDR1 and CDR2: MGHDK and SYGVNS. Trimming at V came to 4 bases and at J to 12 bases, leaving 7 bases not matched to a gene. For the CDR3, the DNA is TGTGCCAGCAGTGGTCCAGGGGGCGGCCACACCTTC. Its translation: CASSGPGGGHTF.

The chain links TRBV5-1 to TRBJ1-4; 9 bases are a match to TRBD1. This CDR3 has 18 residues. Germline CDR1 is SGHRS and CDR2 is YFSETQ. Unmatched junction bases numbered 15, after V lost 4 bases and J lost 5 bases. CDR3 sequence: CASSKEPGTGIGNEKLFF. For the CDR3, the DNA is TGCGCCAGCAGCAAAGAGCCCGGGACAGGGATTGGGAATGAAAAACTGTTTTTT. Supplemented by reference TRBV5-1 and TRBJ1-4, the full variable domain reads KAGVTQTPRYLIKTRGQQVTLSCSPISGHRSVSWYQQTPGQGLQFLFEYFSETQRNKGNFPGRFSGRQFSNSRSEMNVSTLELGDSALYLCASSKEPGTGIGNEKLFFGSGTQLSVL.